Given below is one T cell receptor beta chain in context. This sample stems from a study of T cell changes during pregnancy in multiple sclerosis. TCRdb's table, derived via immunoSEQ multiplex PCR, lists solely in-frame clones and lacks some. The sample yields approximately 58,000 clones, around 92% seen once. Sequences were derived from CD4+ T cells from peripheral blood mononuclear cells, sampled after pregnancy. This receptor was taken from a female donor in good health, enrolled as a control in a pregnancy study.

CDR3 sequence (DNA): TGTGCCAGCAGCGAGAGACAGGGGTCCCCTGAAGCTTTCTTT. Its translation is CASSERQGSPEAFF. The chain joins TRBV9 to TRBJ1-1, with 8 bases lining up with TRBD1. Germline V CDR1 and CDR2: SGDLS, YYNGEE. Unmatched junction bases numbered 7, after V lost 3 bases and J lost 6 bases. The CDR3 contains 14 residues.